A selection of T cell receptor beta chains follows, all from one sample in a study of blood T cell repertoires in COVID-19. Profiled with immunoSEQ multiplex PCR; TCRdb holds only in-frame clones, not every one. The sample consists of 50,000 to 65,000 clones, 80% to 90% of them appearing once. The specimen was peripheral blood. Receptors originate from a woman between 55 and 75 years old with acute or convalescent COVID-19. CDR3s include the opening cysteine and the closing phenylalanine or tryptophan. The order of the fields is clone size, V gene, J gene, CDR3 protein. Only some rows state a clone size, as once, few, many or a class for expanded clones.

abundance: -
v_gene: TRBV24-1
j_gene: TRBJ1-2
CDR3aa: CATSRNQGSGYTF

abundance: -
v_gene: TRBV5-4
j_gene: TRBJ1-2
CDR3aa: CASSQDSGIDYGYTF

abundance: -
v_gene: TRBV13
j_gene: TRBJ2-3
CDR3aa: CASSFRGGTDTQYF

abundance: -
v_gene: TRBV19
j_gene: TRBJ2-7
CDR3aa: CASSIAPHPYEQYF

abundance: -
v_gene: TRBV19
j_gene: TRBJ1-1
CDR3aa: CASKGSMNTEAFF

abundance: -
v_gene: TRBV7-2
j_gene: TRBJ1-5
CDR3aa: CASSWTGSNQPQHF

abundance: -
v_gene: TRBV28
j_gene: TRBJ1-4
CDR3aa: CASRPTPDRVNEKLFF

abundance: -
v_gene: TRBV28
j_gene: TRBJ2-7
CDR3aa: CASSGTPRNEQYF

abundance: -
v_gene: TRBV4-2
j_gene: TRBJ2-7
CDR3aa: CASSQDLVYEQYF

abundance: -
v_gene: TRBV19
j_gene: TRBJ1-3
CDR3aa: CASSIGTYRVAGNTIYF

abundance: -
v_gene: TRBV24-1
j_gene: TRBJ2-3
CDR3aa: CATSDTTSPATDTQYF

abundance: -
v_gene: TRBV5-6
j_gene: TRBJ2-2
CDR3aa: CASSLGSSNTGELFF

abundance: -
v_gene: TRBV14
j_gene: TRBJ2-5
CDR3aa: CASSLGAVVQETQYF

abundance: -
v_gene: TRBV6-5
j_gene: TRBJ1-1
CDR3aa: CASSYSRGVGLAFF

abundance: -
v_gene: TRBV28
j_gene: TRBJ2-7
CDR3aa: CASTLSGTGQRYF

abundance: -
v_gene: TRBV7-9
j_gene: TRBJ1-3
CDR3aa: CASSFRDFRPTSSGNTIYF

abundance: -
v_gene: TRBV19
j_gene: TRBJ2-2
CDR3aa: CASSPSGTGELFF

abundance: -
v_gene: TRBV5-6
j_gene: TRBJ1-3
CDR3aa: CASRAQRVYSGNTIYF

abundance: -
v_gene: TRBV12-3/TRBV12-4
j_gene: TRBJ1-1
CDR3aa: CASLTGDTEAFF

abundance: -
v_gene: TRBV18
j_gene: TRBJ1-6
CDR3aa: CASSPPDRGRNSPLHF

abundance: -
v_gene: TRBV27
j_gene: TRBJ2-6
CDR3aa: CASSKNPGGAAGANVLTF

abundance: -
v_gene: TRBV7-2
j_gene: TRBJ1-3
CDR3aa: CASSSDRGNTIYF

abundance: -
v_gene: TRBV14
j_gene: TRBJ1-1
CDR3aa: CASSQDTGVPNTEAFF

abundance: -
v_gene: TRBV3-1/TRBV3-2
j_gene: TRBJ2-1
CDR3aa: CASSQDRSSYNEQFF

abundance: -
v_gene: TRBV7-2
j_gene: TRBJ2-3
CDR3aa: CASSSRLRTDTQYF

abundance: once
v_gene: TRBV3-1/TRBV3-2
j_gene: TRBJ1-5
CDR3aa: CASSRRGGNQPQHF

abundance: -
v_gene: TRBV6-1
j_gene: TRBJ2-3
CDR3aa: CASSEVGSGSGDTQYF

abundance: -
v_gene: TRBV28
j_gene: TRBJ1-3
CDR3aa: CASSLLTGYSGNTIYF

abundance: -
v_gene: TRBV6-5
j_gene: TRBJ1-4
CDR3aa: CATGTGYEKLFF

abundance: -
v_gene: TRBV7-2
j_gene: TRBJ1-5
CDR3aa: CASSLGANSNQPQHF

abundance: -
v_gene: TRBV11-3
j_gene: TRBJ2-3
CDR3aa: CASSPGTYTDTQYF

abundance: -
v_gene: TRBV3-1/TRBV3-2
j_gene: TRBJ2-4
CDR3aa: CASSQWRTHKNIQYF

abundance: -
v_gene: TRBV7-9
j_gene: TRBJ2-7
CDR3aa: CASSPGLNSYEQYF

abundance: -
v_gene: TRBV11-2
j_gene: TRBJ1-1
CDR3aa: CASSLGPRTDMNTEAFF

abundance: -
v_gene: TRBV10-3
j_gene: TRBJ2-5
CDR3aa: CAISFSNQGQETQYF

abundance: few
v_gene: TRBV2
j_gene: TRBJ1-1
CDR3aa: CASRGQVLIYGTEAFF

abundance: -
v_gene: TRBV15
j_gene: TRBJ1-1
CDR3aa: CATSRDHLDRPNTEAFF

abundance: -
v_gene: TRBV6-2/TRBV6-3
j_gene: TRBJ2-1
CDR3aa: CASSYPAGQYNEQFF

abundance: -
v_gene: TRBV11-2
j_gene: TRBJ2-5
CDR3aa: CASSFTSGGRQETQYF

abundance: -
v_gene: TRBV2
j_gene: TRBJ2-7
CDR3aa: CASTGSNPSSYEQYF

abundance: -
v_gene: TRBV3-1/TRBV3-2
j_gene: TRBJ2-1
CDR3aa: CASSPRTLEQFF

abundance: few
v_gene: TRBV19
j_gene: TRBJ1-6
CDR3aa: CAIGTGGAYNSPLHF